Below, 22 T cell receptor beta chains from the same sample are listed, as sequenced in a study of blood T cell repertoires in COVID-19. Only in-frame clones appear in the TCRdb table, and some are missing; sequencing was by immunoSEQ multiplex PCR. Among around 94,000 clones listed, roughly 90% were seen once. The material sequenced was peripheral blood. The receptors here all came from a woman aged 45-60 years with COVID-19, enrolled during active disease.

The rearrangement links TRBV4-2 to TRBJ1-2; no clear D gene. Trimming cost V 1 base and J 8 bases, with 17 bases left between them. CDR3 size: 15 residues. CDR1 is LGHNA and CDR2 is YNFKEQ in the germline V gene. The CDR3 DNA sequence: TGTGCCAGCAGCCAAGGGGCAGGTCCGGCGGGGGGCTACACCTTC. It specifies CASSQGAGPAGGYTF.

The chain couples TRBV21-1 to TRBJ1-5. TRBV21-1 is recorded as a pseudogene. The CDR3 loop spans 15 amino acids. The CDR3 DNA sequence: TGTGCCAGCAGCAGGGGTCGGGATAGCAATCAGCCCCAGCATTTT. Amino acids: CASSRGRDSNQPQHF.

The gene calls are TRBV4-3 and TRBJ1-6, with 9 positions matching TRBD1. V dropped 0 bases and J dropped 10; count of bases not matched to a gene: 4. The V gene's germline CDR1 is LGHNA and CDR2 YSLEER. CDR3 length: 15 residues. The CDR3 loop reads CASSQEGTGQSPLHF. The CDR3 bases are TGCGCCAGCAGCCAAGAAGGGACAGGGCAGTCACCCCTCCACTTT.

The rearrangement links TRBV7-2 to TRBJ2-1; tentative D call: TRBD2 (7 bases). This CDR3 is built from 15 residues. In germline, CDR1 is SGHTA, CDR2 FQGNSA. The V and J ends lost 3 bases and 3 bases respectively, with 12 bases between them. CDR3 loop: CASSLRRGLYNEQFF. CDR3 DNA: TGTGCCAGCAGCTTGAGGCGGGGGCTCTACAATGAGCAGTTCTTC.

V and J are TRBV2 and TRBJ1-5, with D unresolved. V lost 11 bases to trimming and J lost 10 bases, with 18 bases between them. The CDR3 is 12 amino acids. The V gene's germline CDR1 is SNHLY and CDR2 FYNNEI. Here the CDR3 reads CARLRYGRPQHF. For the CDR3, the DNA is TGTGCCCGCCTTCGGTATGGGCGACCCCAGCATTTT. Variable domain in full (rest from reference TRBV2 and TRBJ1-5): EPEVTQTPSHQVTQMGQEVILRCVPISNHLYFYWYRQILGQKVEFLVSFYNNEISEKSEIFDDQFSVERPDGSNFTLKIRSTKLEDSAMYFCARLRYGRPQHFGDGTRLSIL.

CDR3 bases: TGTGCCAGTATGGCGGTAGATAGGAACACAGATACGCAGTATTTT. It translates to CASMAVDRNTDTQYF. J is TRBJ2-3 and V is TRBV19, with no clear D. Germline loops: CDR1 LNHDA, CDR2 SQIVND (reference sequence). The CDR3 has 15 residues. V gave up 7 bases and J gave up 2 bases, with 16 bases separating them.

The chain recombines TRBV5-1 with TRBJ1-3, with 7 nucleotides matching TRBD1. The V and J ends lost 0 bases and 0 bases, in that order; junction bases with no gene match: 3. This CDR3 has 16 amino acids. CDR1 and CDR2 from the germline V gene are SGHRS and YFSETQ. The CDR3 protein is CASSLEGASSGNTIYF. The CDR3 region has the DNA TGCGCCAGCAGCTTGGAGGGGGCTAGCTCTGGAAACACCATATATTTT.

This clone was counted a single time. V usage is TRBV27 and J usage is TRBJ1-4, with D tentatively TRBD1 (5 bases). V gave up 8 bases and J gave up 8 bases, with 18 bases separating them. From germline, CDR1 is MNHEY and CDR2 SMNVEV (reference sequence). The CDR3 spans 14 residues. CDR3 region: CASSGGGIGEKLFF. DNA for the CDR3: TGTGCCAGCTCCGGGGGGGGAATTGGCGAAAAACTGTTTTTT.

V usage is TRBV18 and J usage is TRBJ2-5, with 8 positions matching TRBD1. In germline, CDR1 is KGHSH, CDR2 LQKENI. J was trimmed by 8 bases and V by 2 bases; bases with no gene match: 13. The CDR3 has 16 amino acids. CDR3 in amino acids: CASSPRTGTASVTQYF. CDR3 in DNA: TGTGCCAGCTCACCAAGGACAGGGACGGCGTCGGTCACCCAGTACTTC. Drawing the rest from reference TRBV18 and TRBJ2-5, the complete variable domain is NAGVMQNPRHLVRRRGQEARLRCSPMKGHSHVYWYRQLPEEGLKFMVYLQKENIIDESGMPKERFSAEFPKEGPSILRIQQVVRGDSAAYFCASSPRTGTASVTQYFGPGTRLLVL.

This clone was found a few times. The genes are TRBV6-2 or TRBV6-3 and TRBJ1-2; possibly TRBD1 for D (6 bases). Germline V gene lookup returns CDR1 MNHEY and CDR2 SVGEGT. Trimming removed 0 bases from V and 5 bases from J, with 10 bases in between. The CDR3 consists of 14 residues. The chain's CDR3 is CASSYSTGLYGYTF. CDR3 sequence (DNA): TGTGCCAGCAGTTACTCCACAGGGCTATATGGCTACACCTTC.

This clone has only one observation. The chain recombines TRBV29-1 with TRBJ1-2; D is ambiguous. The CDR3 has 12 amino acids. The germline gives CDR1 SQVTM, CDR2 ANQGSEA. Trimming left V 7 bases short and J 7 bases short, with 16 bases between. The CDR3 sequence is CSAGAPYGGYTF. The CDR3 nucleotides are TGCAGCGCCGGAGCCCCATACGGTGGCTACACCTTC.

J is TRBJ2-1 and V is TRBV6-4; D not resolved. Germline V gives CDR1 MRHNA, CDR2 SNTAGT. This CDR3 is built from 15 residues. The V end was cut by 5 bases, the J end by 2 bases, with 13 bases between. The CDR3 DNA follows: TGTGCCAGCAGTCCCATTGGCGGCGCCTACAATGAGCAGTTCTTC. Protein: CASSPIGGAYNEQFF.

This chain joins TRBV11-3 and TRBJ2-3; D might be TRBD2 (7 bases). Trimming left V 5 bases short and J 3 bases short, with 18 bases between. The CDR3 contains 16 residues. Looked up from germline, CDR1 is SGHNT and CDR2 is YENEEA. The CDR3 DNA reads TGTGCCAGCAGCCTGGGGGACACCGGGGGGACAGATACGCAGTATTTT. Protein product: CASSLGDTGGTDTQYF.

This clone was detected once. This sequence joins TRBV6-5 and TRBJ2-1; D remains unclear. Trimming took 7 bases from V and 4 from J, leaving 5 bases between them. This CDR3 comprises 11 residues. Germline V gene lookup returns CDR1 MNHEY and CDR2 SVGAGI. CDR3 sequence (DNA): TGTGCCAGCAACTTGTACAATGAGCAGTTCTTC. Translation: CASNLYNEQFF.

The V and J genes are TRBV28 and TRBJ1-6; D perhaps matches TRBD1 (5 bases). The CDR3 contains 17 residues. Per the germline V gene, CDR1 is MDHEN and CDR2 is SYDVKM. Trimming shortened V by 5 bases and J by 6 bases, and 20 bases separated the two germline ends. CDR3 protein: CASSPSGGGERNSPLHF. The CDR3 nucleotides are TGTGCCAGCAGTCCATCCGGCGGGGGAGAGCGTAATTCACCCCTCCACTTT. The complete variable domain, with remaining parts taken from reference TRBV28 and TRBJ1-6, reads DVKVTQSSRYLVKRTGEKVFLECVQDMDHENMFWYRQDPGLGLRLIYFSYDVKMKEKGDIPEGYSVSREKKERFSLILESASTNQTSMYLCASSPSGGGERNSPLHFGNGTRLTVT.

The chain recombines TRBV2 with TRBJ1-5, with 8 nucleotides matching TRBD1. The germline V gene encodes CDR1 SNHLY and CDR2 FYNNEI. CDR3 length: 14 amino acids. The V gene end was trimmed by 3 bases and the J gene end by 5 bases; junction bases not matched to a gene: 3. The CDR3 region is CASSDDRGDQPQHF. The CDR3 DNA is TGTGCCAGCAGTGATGACAGGGGAGATCAGCCCCAGCATTTT.

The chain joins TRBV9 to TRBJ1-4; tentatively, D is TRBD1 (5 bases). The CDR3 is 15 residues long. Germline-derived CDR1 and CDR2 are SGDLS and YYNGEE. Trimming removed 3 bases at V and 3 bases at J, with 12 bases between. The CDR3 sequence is CASSARGVANEKLFF. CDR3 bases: TGTGCCAGCAGCGCCCGGGGGGTAGCTAATGAAAAACTGTTTTTT.

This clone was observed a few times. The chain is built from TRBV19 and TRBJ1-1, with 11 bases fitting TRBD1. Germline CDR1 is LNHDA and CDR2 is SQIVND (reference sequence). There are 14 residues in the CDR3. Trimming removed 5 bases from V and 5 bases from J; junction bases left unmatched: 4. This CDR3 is CASSPDRGRTEAFF. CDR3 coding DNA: TGTGCCAGTAGTCCGGACAGGGGGCGGACTGAAGCTTTCTTT. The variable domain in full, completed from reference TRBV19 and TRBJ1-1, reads DGGITQSPKYLFRKEGQNVTLSCEQNLNHDAMYWYRQDPGQGLRLIYYSQIVNDFQKGDIAEGYSVSREKKESFPLTVTSAQKNPTAFYLCASSPDRGRTEAFFGQGTRLTVV.

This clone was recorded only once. CDR3: CASSPLGGGIEETQYF. As DNA, the CDR3 is TGTGCCAGCAGCCCCTTGGGGGGGGGCATCGAAGAGACCCAGTACTTC. The chain couples TRBV7-9 to TRBJ2-5; possible D gene TRBD2, 7 bases. Germline CDR1 is SEHNR and CDR2 is FQNEAQ (reference sequence). The ends were cut back, 5 bases at V and 3 bases at J, with 19 bases in the middle. The length of the CDR3 is 16 residues.

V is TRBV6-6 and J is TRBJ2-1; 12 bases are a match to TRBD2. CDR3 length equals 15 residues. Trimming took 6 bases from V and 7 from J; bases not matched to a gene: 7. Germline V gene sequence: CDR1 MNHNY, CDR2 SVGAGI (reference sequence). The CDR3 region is CASSRTSGGRNEQFF. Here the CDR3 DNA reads TGTGCCAGCAGCCGTACTAGCGGGGGGAGGAATGAGCAGTTCTTC.

This CDR3 reads CAGQGLPNTEAFF. CDR3 DNA sequence: TGTGCCGGCCAGGGACTGCCGAACACTGAAGCTTTCTTT. The V call is TRBV2, the J call TRBJ1-1; tentative D call: TRBD1 (5 bases). CDR1 is SNHLY and CDR2 is FYNNEI in the germline V gene. The CDR3 is made up of 13 amino acids. V lost 11 bases and J 1 base, leaving 14 bases between the germline ends. Looking up the rest from reference TRBV2 and TRBJ1-1 gives the full variable domain: EPEVTQTPSHQVTQMGQEVILRCVPISNHLYFYWYRQILGQKVEFLVSFYNNEISEKSEIFDDQFSVERPDGSNFTLKIRSTKLEDSAMYFCAGQGLPNTEAFFGQGTRLTVV.

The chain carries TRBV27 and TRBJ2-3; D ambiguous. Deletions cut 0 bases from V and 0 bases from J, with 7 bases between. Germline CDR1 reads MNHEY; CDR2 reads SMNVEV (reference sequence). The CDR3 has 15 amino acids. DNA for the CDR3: TGTGCCAGCAGTTTATCAGCTCCTAGCACAGATACGCAGTATTTT. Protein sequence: CASSLSAPSTDTQYF.